The source of this T cell receptor (beta chain) is a study of blood T cells in healthy people across ages. Findings and limits, study-wide: Older individuals had lower TCR beta diversity per million T cells (the decline was roughly linear). Not knowing donor CMV status may have confounded expanded clonotype changes.

Every sample had a minimum of 7 million PBMCs isolated. The CDR3 loop spans 16 amino acids. The germline V and J ends were trimmed by 1 base and 0 bases, with 10 bases remaining between them. The germline gives CDR1 SGHTA, CDR2 FQGNSA. This clonotype was found many times. Its specificity is unknown. A second roughly 7 to 12 cycle PCR used barcoded and J-beta primers. TCRdb independently ran MiXCR on the 5' RACE reads; one entry per CDR3 protein. The table lists around 280,000 distinct CDR3 sequences, 25% to 30% of them singletons. Sequencing used blood. The clonotype comes from a woman aged 65 to 85 in good health. The chain carries TRBV7-2 and TRBJ2-1; perhaps TRBD2 as D (5 bases). The CDR3 sequence is CASSLESGRSYNEQFF. The CDR3 nucleotides are TGTGCCAGCAGCTTAGAGAGCGGTCGCTCCTACAATGAGCAGTTCTTC.